This record concerns one T cell receptor beta chain sequence. Distinct nucleotide sequences in the sample also encode this CDR3. This entry belongs to a study of CD8+ T cells in alopecia areata. Sequencing templates came from extracted RNA that was reverse transcribed into cDNA. Data came from immunoSEQ multiplex PCR; TCRdb stores just in-frame clones and leaves some out. The data show 120,000 or so clones, approximately 60% seen once. The germline gives CDR1 SQVTM, CDR2 ANQGSEA. The length of the CDR3 is 12 residues. After removal of 6 bases from V and 5 bases from J, the junction contained 1 base not matched to a gene. This sample's treatment: oral pan-JAK inhibitor, 5-10 mg twice daily. Using a FACSAria, the CD4+ and CD8+ T cells were sorted from the PBMCs.

The receptor comes from a human donor with alopecia areata. The sample in question was CD4+ T cells sorted from blood, obtained at week 4, from a patient treated with tofacitinib. This chain joins TRBV29-1 and TRBJ1-4; 9 bases are a match to TRBD1. CDR3 bases: TGCAGCGTGGGACAGGGCAATGAAAAACTGTTTTTT. Its protein product is CSVGQGNEKLFF.